The subject of this entry is one T cell receptor beta chain. The CDR3 runs to 14 residues. The junction had 8 bases not matched to a gene; V was cut back by 6 bases and J by 4 bases. The germline V gene encodes CDR1 SGHKS and CDR2 YYEKEE (reference sequence). Authors' analysis steps: Counts of nucleated cells, estimated from reference gene primer amplification, were obtained. The method was immunoSEQ multiplex PCR; TCRdb's version includes in-frame clones alone and lacks a portion of them. The V and J calls and clone size are taken from that table; D and trimming were inferred from the DNA. The repertoire has 300,000 or so clones, about 85% of them found once; the top ten carry approximately 5%. The sample originates from a study of blood T cell repertoires in COVID-19. At the level of the study: From T cells, B-cell-depleted T cells, or PBMCs came the material, which was cDNA or gDNA.

In Cohort 3, a recovered donor had either two negative PCRs, clearance, or symptom resolution. V and J are TRBV5-5 and TRBJ2-7, with TRBD1 matching 9 bases. This receptor was identified in a young woman who had recovered from COVID-19. The sequenced sample was PBMCs or T cells enriched from blood (not recorded which). The CDR3 protein is CASKSGTGLYEQYF. The DNA for the CDR3 is TGTGCCAGCAAATCCGGGACAGGGTTGTACGAGCAGTACTTC.